The rows below give T cell receptor beta chains drawn from one sample of a study of cytomegalovirus exposure and HLA in healthy donors. TCRdb keeps only in-frame clones here, not all; method: immunoSEQ multiplex PCR. Among about 150,000 clones listed, about 85% were seen once. Sequences were obtained from PBMCs. Receptor source: a woman aged 18-29 years in good health and CMV-seronegative. The CDR3 runs from the conserved cysteine through the conserved F or W. Fields, in order: CDR3 DNA, CDR3 protein, V gene, J gene, clone size, D gene. A D gene is named only where the DNA matches it firmly. The size entry is marked missing in some rows and otherwise reads once, few, many or a size class.

CDR3 DNA: TGTGCCAGCAGCCAAGAGCCGGGACAGGGCCATTTCGGGAACTATGGCTACACCTTC
CDR3 protein: CASSQEPGQGHFGNYGYTF
V gene: TRBV4-2
J gene: TRBJ1-2
clone size: NA
D gene: TRBD1

CDR3 DNA: TGTGCCTGGAGCAGGGAGCGGCGGGGCGAGCAGTACTTC
CDR3 protein: CAWSRERRGEQYF
V gene: TRBV30
J gene: TRBJ2-7
clone size: NA
D gene: NA

CDR3 DNA: TGTGCCTGGGACGACAGGGGTTACGAGCAGTACTTC
CDR3 protein: CAWDDRGYEQYF
V gene: TRBV30
J gene: TRBJ2-7
clone size: NA
D gene: TRBD1

CDR3 DNA: TGTGCCAGCAGTTTTAGACGGTCCGGGTGGCAGCCCCAGCATTTT
CDR3 protein: CASSFRRSGWQPQHF
V gene: TRBV5-6
J gene: TRBJ1-5
clone size: NA
D gene: NA

CDR3 DNA: TGTGCCAGCAGTGACAGCTCCTACGAGCAGTACTTC
CDR3 protein: CASSDSSYEQYF
V gene: TRBV2
J gene: TRBJ2-7
clone size: NA
D gene: NA

CDR3 DNA: TGTGCCAGCAGCCTGGGACAGGAGAATGGCTACACCTTC
CDR3 protein: CASSLGQENGYTF
V gene: TRBV7-9
J gene: TRBJ1-2
clone size: NA
D gene: TRBD1

CDR3 DNA: TGCGCCAGCAGCCAAGATTGGGGGGAGCAGGTCTACAATGAGCAGTTCTTC
CDR3 protein: CASSQDWGEQVYNEQFF
V gene: TRBV4-3
J gene: TRBJ2-1
clone size: NA
D gene: NA

CDR3 DNA: TGTGCCAGCAGCTCGGACGGGAGCTCTGGAAACACCATATATTTT
CDR3 protein: CASSSDGSSGNTIYF
V gene: TRBV7-9
J gene: TRBJ1-3
clone size: NA
D gene: NA

CDR3 DNA: TGTGCCGCCTTTGGGGCAGGGATGAACACTGAAGCTTTCTTT
CDR3 protein: CAAFGAGMNTEAFF
V gene: TRBV28
J gene: TRBJ1-1
clone size: once
D gene: NA

CDR3 DNA: TGTGCCAGCAGCCCGAACCTGCAGTACGAAGCTTTCTTT
CDR3 protein: CASSPNLQYEAFF
V gene: TRBV6-5
J gene: TRBJ1-1
clone size: NA
D gene: NA

CDR3 DNA: TGTGCCAGCAGCGACGATTGGGGACTAGCGGGAGAAAGATACAATGAGCAGTTCTTC
CDR3 protein: CASSDDWGLAGERYNEQFF
V gene: TRBV7-8
J gene: TRBJ2-1
clone size: NA
D gene: TRBD2

CDR3 DNA: TGTGCCAGCACCCGCGGGGCAGGGACCTACGAGCAGTACTTC
CDR3 protein: CASTRGAGTYEQYF
V gene: TRBV7-9
J gene: TRBJ2-7
clone size: NA
D gene: NA

CDR3 DNA: TGTGCCAGCAGCTCCGACACCTCAAGCAACACCATATATTTT
CDR3 protein: CASSSDTSSNTIYF
V gene: TRBV7-6
J gene: TRBJ1-3
clone size: NA
D gene: NA

CDR3 DNA: TGTGCCAGCAGCGTAGGGGGGGTGCACGAGCAGTACTTC
CDR3 protein: CASSVGGVHEQYF
V gene: TRBV9
J gene: TRBJ2-7
clone size: NA
D gene: NA

CDR3 DNA: TGTGCCAGTCGGGGACTAGCGGGAGGAACAGATACGCAGTATTTT
CDR3 protein: CASRGLAGGTDTQYF
V gene: TRBV19
J gene: TRBJ2-3
clone size: NA
D gene: TRBD2

CDR3 DNA: TGCGCCAGCAGCTTGGGACAGGGAAGTCAGCCCCAGCATTTT
CDR3 protein: CASSLGQGSQPQHF
V gene: TRBV5-1
J gene: TRBJ1-5
clone size: NA
D gene: TRBD1

CDR3 DNA: TGCGCCAGCAGGGGAGGAGATGAGACACCCCTCCACTTT
CDR3 protein: CASRGGDETPLHF
V gene: TRBV5-1
J gene: TRBJ1-6
clone size: NA
D gene: NA

CDR3 DNA: TGTGCCAGCAGTGAAAATTCGGGGCAGGGGGCCGGACGCGCTTACTATGGCTACACCTTC
CDR3 protein: CASSENSGQGAGRAYYGYTF
V gene: TRBV6-1
J gene: TRBJ1-2
clone size: NA
D gene: TRBD1

CDR3 DNA: TGCGCCAGCAGCTTGGGTCAGGGTGGCGGAAACACCATATATTTT
CDR3 protein: CASSLGQGGGNTIYF
V gene: TRBV5-1
J gene: TRBJ1-3
clone size: NA
D gene: NA

CDR3 DNA: TGTGCCAGCAGTCTCGGTCAGGGGGCCGGGGAGCTGTTTTTT
CDR3 protein: CASSLGQGAGELFF
V gene: TRBV6-5
J gene: TRBJ2-2
clone size: NA
D gene: TRBD1

CDR3 DNA: TGCAGCGTAGAGTCCCCAGATACGCAGTATTTT
CDR3 protein: CSVESPDTQYF
V gene: TRBV29-1
J gene: TRBJ2-3
clone size: NA
D gene: NA

CDR3 DNA: TGTGCCTGGAGTGGGGACAGGTTCTACGAGCAGTACTTC
CDR3 protein: CAWSGDRFYEQYF
V gene: TRBV30
J gene: TRBJ2-7
clone size: NA
D gene: TRBD1

CDR3 DNA: TGTGCCAGCATTTTTAGCGGACCCTACGAGCAGTACTTC
CDR3 protein: CASIFSGPYEQYF
V gene: TRBV2
J gene: TRBJ2-7
clone size: NA
D gene: NA

CDR3 DNA: TGCGCCAGCAGCCTAAATGGGGGGGGGTCGGCTGAAAAACTGTTTTTT
CDR3 protein: CASSLNGGGSAEKLFF
V gene: TRBV4-3
J gene: TRBJ1-4
clone size: NA
D gene: NA

CDR3 DNA: TGTGCCATCAGCCGTGCCGGGACAGGGGGTTCAGATACGCAGTATTTT
CDR3 protein: CAISRAGTGGSDTQYF
V gene: TRBV10-3
J gene: TRBJ2-3
clone size: NA
D gene: TRBD1

CDR3 DNA: TGTGCCAGCTCACCAAGGCAGGGTCCAGGGCAGCCCCAGCATTTT
CDR3 protein: CASSPRQGPGQPQHF
V gene: TRBV18
J gene: TRBJ1-5
clone size: NA
D gene: NA

CDR3 DNA: TGTGCCAGTACCGAGGGGGCTGGTGGGGAGACCCAGTACTTC
CDR3 protein: CASTEGAGGETQYF
V gene: TRBV19
J gene: TRBJ2-5
clone size: NA
D gene: TRBD1

CDR3 DNA: TGTGCCAGCAGTGAAGCCGGGAGTAATGAAAAACTGTTTTTT
CDR3 protein: CASSEAGSNEKLFF
V gene: TRBV6-1
J gene: TRBJ1-4
clone size: NA
D gene: NA

CDR3 DNA: TGTGCCAGTAGTATTACGGGACAGGGGGCCGGGGAGACCCAGTACTTC
CDR3 protein: CASSITGQGAGETQYF
V gene: TRBV19
J gene: TRBJ2-5
clone size: NA
D gene: TRBD1

CDR3 DNA: TGTGCCAGCAGCTTCGGGACTAGCGGGAGGGCGGATTCCGAGCAGTACTTC
CDR3 protein: CASSFGTSGRADSEQYF
V gene: TRBV7-9
J gene: TRBJ2-7
clone size: NA
D gene: TRBD2

CDR3 DNA: TGTGCCTGGATTCTAAAAATCGTCGATTCACCCCTCCACTTT
CDR3 protein: CAWILKIVDSPLHF
V gene: TRBV30
J gene: TRBJ1-6
clone size: NA
D gene: NA

CDR3 DNA: TGTGCCAGCAGTTTGGCGGACTCCTACGAGCAGTACTTC
CDR3 protein: CASSLADSYEQYF
V gene: TRBV27
J gene: TRBJ2-7
clone size: NA
D gene: NA

CDR3 DNA: TGTGCCAGCAGCCCCAGAGGAGGAGGGCGGGAAAAACTGTTTTTT
CDR3 protein: CASSPRGGGREKLFF
V gene: TRBV2
J gene: TRBJ1-4
clone size: NA
D gene: NA

CDR3 DNA: TGTGCCACCCAAATGAGGGACACCGGGGAGCTGTTTTTT
CDR3 protein: CATQMRDTGELFF
V gene: TRBV11-2
J gene: TRBJ2-2
clone size: once
D gene: NA

CDR3 DNA: TGTGCCAGCTCCATGGGAAGCGGGGTCACCTACAATGAGCAGTTCTTC
CDR3 protein: CASSMGSGVTYNEQFF
V gene: TRBV6-6
J gene: TRBJ2-1
clone size: few
D gene: TRBD2

CDR3 DNA: TGTGCCAGCAGCACCCTAGGCGGAGGGAAATCGTCTGGAAACACCATATATTTT
CDR3 protein: CASSTLGGGKSSGNTIYF
V gene: TRBV9
J gene: TRBJ1-3
clone size: NA
D gene: NA

CDR3 DNA: TGTGCCAGCAGTGGACCCGGGACTAGATCCTACGAGCAGTACTTC
CDR3 protein: CASSGPGTRSYEQYF
V gene: TRBV6-4
J gene: TRBJ2-7
clone size: NA
D gene: TRBD2

CDR3 DNA: TGTGCCAGCAGCCCGACAGGCAATTACAATGAGCAGTTCTTC
CDR3 protein: CASSPTGNYNEQFF
V gene: TRBV5-4
J gene: TRBJ2-1
clone size: NA
D gene: NA

CDR3 DNA: TGTGCCAGCAGCTTTATCTCCTACAATGAGCAGTTCTTC
CDR3 protein: CASSFISYNEQFF
V gene: TRBV11-2
J gene: TRBJ2-1
clone size: NA
D gene: NA

CDR3 DNA: TGCACAGTCAAAAATGGGCTAGCTGGTGGGAATGAGCAGTTCTTC
CDR3 protein: CTVKNGLAGGNEQFF
V gene: TRBV1
J gene: TRBJ2-1
clone size: NA
D gene: NA

CDR3 DNA: TGTGCCAGCAGTGACCTCGGGGGATCACCCCTCCACTTT
CDR3 protein: CASSDLGGSPLHF
V gene: TRBV6-1
J gene: TRBJ1-6
clone size: once
D gene: NA

CDR3 DNA: TGTGCCAGCAGCGGTCAGGGGGAGTCTTCACCCCTCCACTTT
CDR3 protein: CASSGQGESSPLHF
V gene: TRBV28
J gene: TRBJ1-6
clone size: NA
D gene: TRBD1

CDR3 DNA: TGTGCCAGCGCGGGAGGACCCCGGATACACGAGCAGTACTTC
CDR3 protein: CASAGGPRIHEQYF
V gene: TRBV19
J gene: TRBJ2-7
clone size: NA
D gene: TRBD2

CDR3 DNA: TGTGCCAGCAATATCGTACAGGCGAGTCAGCCCCAGCATTTT
CDR3 protein: CASNIVQASQPQHF
V gene: TRBV2
J gene: TRBJ1-5
clone size: NA
D gene: NA

CDR3 DNA: TGTGCCAGTGCCTCCGGGAGCCAAGAGACCCAGTACTTC
CDR3 protein: CASASGSQETQYF
V gene: TRBV19
J gene: TRBJ2-5
clone size: NA
D gene: NA

CDR3 DNA: TGTGCCTCCCGGCCCGCCGGGGGAGAGCAGTACTTC
CDR3 protein: CASRPAGGEQYF
V gene: TRBV28
J gene: TRBJ2-7
clone size: once
D gene: NA

CDR3 DNA: TGTGCCAGCAGTTTAAGCGGGAGGGTTCACTACGAGCAGTACTTC
CDR3 protein: CASSLSGRVHYEQYF
V gene: TRBV28
J gene: TRBJ2-7
clone size: NA
D gene: TRBD2

CDR3 DNA: TGTGCCAGCAGTCTAACAGGGGGTTCCTACGAGCAGTACTTC
CDR3 protein: CASSLTGGSYEQYF
V gene: TRBV28
J gene: TRBJ2-7
clone size: NA
D gene: TRBD1

CDR3 DNA: TGTTCCAGCAGCTCCTCGACAGACGGCAGCAATCAGCCCCAGCATTTT
CDR3 protein: CSSSSSTDGSNQPQHF
V gene: TRBV7-9
J gene: TRBJ1-5
clone size: NA
D gene: NA

CDR3 DNA: TGCGCCAGCAGCCAACTAGCGGGAGTTAATACAGATACGCAGTATTTT
CDR3 protein: CASSQLAGVNTDTQYF
V gene: TRBV4-3
J gene: TRBJ2-3
clone size: NA
D gene: TRBD2

CDR3 DNA: TGTGCCAGCTCACCACGGCTAGCGGGGGTCACCGGGGAGCTGTTTTTT
CDR3 protein: CASSPRLAGVTGELFF
V gene: TRBV18
J gene: TRBJ2-2
clone size: NA
D gene: TRBD2

CDR3 DNA: TGTGCCAGCAGCCAAGATGGGGGGAGCACAGATACGCAGTATTTT
CDR3 protein: CASSQDGGSTDTQYF
V gene: TRBV4-2
J gene: TRBJ2-3
clone size: NA
D gene: NA